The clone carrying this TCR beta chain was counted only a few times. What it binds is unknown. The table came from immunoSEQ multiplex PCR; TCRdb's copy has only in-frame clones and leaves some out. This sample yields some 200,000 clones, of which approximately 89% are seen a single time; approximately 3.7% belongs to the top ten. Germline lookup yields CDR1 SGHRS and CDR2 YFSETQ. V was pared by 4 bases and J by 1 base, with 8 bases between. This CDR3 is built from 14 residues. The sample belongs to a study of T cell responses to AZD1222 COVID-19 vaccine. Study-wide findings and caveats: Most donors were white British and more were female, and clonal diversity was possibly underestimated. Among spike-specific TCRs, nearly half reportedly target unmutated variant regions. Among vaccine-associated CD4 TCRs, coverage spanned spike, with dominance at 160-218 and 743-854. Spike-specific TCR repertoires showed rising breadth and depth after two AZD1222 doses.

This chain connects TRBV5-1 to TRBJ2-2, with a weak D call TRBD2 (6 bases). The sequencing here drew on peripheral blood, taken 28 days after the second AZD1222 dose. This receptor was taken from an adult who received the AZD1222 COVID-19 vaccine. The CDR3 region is CASSERVNTGELFF. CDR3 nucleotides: TGCGCCAGCAGCGAGCGGGTGAACACCGGGGAGCTGTTTTTT.